This T cell receptor (beta chain) was identified during a study of beta chain features in type 1 diabetes. The sequenced template was cDNA made from the entire isolated RNA. Profiled with immunoSEQ multiplex PCR; TCRdb holds only in-frame clones, not every one. The table shows hundreds of thousands of clones, with 13% to 15% occurring only once. The CDR3 is 15 residues long. The V end lost 0 bases, the J end lost 1 base, and 8 bases lay between the germline ends. Germline V lookup: CDR1 SGHTA, CDR2 FQGNSA. The sequenced material came from central memory CD4+ T cells from blood. This TCR was recovered from a man aged 25-45 years in good health. The chain is built from TRBV7-2 and TRBJ2-3; maybe TRBD2 (5 bases). CDR3 sequence: CASSLAGVGTDTQYF. The DNA for the CDR3 is TGTGCCAGCAGCTTAGCGGGAGTGGGCACAGATACGCAGTATTTT.